This T cell receptor beta chain was recovered during a study of cytomegalovirus exposure and HLA in healthy donors. Across the whole study: Most donors, about 82% of 398 genotyped, fell in the Caucasian-associated ancestry cluster.

Though probably carrying unrecorded immune exposures, donors were nominally healthy at sampling. The study's findings and limits: Among TCR beta chains of equal frequency, HLA-associated ones were more clonally expanded in a later analysis. A missense DCLRE1C variant was associated with V- and J-gene trimming of TCR beta chains in a later analysis, and an independent cohort replicated the association.

Primers: 60 Vbeta forward and 13 Jbeta reverse. Method: immunoSEQ multiplex PCR; TCRdb's copy keeps in-frame clones and lacks some. The table includes about 45,000 clones, roughly 69% detected once. About this clone itself: The antigen is unknown.

Material: PBMCs. The TCR originated in a woman aged 30 to 39 in good health and CMV-seronegative.

CDR3 residues: CASSGGSNEQFF. In DNA, the CDR3 is TGTGCCAGCAGCGGGGGTTCCAATGAGCAGTTCTTC. V gene TRBV6-6 combines with J gene TRBJ2-1, with D tentatively TRBD2 (6 bases). Trimming took 6 bases from V and 6 from J, leaving 9 bases between them. From germline, CDR1 is MNHNY and CDR2 SVGAGI (reference sequence). The CDR3 is 12 residues long.